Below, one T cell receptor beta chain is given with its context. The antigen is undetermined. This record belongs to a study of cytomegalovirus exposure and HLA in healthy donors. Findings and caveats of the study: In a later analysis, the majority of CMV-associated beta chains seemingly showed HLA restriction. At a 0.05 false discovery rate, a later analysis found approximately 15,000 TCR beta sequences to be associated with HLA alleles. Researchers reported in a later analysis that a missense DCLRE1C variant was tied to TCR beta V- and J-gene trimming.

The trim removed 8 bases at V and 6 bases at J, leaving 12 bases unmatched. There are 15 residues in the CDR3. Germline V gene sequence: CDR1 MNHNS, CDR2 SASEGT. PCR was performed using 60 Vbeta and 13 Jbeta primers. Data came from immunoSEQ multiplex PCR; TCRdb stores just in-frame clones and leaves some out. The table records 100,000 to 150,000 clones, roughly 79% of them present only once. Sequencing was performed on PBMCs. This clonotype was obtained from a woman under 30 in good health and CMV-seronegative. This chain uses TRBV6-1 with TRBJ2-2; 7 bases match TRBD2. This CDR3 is CASGPGLGSPGELFF. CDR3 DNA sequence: TGTGCCAGCGGCCCCGGACTAGGTTCTCCCGGGGAGCTGTTTTTT.